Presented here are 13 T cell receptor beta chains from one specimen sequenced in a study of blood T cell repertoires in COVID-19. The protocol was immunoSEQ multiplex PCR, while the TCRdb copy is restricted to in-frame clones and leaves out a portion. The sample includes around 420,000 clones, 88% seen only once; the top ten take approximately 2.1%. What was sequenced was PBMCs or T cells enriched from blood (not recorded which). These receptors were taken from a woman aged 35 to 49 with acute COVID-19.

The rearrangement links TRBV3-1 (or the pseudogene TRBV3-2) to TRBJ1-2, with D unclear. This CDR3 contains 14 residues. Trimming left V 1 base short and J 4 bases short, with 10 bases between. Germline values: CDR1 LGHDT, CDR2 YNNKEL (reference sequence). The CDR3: CASSQGGGLYGYTF. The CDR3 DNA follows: TGTGCCAGCAGCCAAGGAGGAGGCCTCTATGGCTACACCTTC.

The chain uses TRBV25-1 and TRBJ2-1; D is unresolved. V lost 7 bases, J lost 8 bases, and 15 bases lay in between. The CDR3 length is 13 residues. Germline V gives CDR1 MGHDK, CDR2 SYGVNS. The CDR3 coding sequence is TGTGCCAGCATCCGGTTCGGTTCGGATGAGCAGTTCTTC. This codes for CASIRFGSDEQFF.

The CDR3 sequence is CASSLDRQGTGVHTDTQYF. Written as DNA, the CDR3 is TGTGCCAGCAGCTTAGATCGGCAAGGGACAGGGGTCCACACAGATACGCAGTATTTT. V is TRBV11-2 and J is TRBJ2-3; TRBD1 agrees at 10 bases. The CDR3 consists of 19 residues. V trimming: 0 bases; J trimming: 2 bases; junction bases outside the gene matches: 11. Per germline, CDR1 SGHAT and CDR2 FQNNGV.

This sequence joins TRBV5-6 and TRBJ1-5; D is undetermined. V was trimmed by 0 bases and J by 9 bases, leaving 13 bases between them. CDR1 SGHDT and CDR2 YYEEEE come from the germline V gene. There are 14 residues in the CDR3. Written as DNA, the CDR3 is TGTGCCAGCAGCTTGGCATCAGGCAAATCGCCCCAGCATTTT. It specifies CASSLASGKSPQHF.

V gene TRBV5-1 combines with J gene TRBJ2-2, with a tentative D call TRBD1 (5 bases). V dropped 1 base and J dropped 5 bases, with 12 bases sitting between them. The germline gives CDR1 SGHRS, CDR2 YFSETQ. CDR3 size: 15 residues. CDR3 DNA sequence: TGCGCCAGCAGCTTGCGACAGCAGCCAACCGGGGAGCTGTTTTTT. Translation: CASSLRQQPTGELFF.

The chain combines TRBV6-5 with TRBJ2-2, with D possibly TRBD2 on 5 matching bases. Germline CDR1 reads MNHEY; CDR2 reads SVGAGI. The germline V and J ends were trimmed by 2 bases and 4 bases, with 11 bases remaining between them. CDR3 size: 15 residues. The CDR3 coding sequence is TGTGCCAGCAGTTACGAAGGAGGTATCACCGGGGAGCTGTTTTTT. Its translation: CASSYEGGITGELFF.

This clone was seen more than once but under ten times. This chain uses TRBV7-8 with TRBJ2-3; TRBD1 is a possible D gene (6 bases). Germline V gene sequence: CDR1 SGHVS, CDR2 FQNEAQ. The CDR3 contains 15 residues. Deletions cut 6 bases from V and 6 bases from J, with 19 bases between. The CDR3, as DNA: TGTGCCAGCAGTAGGACCGGGACACTAGTGGATACGCAGTATTTT. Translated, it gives CASSRTGTLVDTQYF. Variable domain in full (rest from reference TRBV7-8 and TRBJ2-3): GAGVSQSPRYKVAKRGQDVALRCDPISGHVSLFWYQQALGQGPEFLTYFQNEAQLDKSGLPSDRFFAERPEGSVSTLKIQRTQQEDSAVYLCASSRTGTLVDTQYFGPGTRLTVL.

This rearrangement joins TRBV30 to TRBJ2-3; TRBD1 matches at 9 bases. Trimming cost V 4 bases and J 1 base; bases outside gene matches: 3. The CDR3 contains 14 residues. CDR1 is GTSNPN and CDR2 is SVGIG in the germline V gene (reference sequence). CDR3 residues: CAWKRDRGTDTQYF. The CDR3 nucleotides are TGTGCCTGGAAACGGGACAGGGGCACAGATACGCAGTATTTT.

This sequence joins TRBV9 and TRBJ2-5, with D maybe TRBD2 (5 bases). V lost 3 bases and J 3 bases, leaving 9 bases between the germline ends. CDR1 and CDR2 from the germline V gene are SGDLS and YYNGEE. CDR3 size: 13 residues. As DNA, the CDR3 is TGTGCCAGCAGCGATGGGCGGGAAGAGACCCAGTACTTC. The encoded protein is CASSDGREETQYF.

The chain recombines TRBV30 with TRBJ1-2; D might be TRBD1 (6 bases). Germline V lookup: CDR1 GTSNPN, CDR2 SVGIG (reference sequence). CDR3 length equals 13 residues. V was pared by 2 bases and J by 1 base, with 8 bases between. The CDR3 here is CAWSRTVNYGYTF. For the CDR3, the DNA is TGTGCCTGGAGTAGGACAGTTAACTATGGCTACACCTTC. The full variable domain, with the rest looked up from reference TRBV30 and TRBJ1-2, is SQTIHQWPATLVQPVGSPLSLECTVEGTSNPNLYWYRQAAGRGLQLLFYSVGIGQISSEVPQNLSASRPQDRQFILSSKKLLLSDSGFYLCAWSRTVNYGYTFGSGTRLTVV.

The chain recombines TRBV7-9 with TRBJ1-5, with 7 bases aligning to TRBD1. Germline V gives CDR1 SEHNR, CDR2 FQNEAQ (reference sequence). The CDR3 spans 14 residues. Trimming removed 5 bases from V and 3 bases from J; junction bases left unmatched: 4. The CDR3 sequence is CASSRGQDNQPQHF. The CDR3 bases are TGTGCCAGCAGCCGCGGACAGGACAATCAGCCCCAGCATTTT.

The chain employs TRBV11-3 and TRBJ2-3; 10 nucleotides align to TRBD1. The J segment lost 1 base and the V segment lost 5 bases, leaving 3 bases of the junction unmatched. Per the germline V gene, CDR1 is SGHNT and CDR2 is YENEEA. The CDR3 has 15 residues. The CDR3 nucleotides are TGTGCCAGCAGCCAAGGACAGGGGGGCACAGATACGCAGTATTTT. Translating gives CASSQGQGGTDTQYF.

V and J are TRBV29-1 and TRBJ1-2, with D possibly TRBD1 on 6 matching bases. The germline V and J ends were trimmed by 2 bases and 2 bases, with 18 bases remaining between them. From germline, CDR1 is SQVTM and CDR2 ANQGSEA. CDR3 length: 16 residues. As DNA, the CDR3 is TGCAGCGTTGAAAATGACGGACAGACTCCCAACTATGGCTACACCTTC. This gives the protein CSVENDGQTPNYGYTF.